The 20 T cell receptor beta chains in this list originate from one sample, sequenced in a study of T cell responses to AZD1222 COVID-19 vaccine. Clones were sequenced by immunoSEQ multiplex PCR, and TCRdb holds only the in-frame ones, with some missing. The table lists about 130,000 clones, over 75% of them singletons. Here the sequenced sample was peripheral blood, taken 28 days after the second AZD1222 dose. These receptors were taken from an adult who received the AZD1222 COVID-19 vaccine.

This clone is a singleton in its sample. The chain joins TRBV10-3 to TRBJ1-2; D is uncertain. The CDR3 spans 15 residues. The germline gives CDR1 ENHRY, CDR2 SYGVKD. Trimming left V 2 bases short and J 1 base short, with 11 bases between. This chain's CDR3 is CAISERQSFNYGYTF. The CDR3 DNA sequence: TGTGCCATCAGTGAGCGGCAGTCCTTTAACTATGGCTACACCTTC.

This sequence joins TRBV7-2 and TRBJ2-2; 12 bases are shared with TRBD1. V lost 5 bases, J lost 2 bases, and 6 bases stayed unmatched. The CDR3 totals 17 residues. Germline V gene lookup returns CDR1 SGHTA and CDR2 FQGNSA. The CDR3 DNA is TGTGCCAGCAGCCTAGGGACAGGGGGCCTTAACACCGGGGAGCTGTTTTTT. Translation: CASSLGTGGLNTGELFF.

Details on this clone: Its ends do not fully match the called genes, so a read error is possible. V gene TRBV5-1 combines with J gene TRBJ2-3, with D possibly being TRBD1 (5 bases). Germline CDR1 is SGHRS and CDR2 is YFSETQ. This CDR3 is built from 14 residues. The CDR3 spells CASSLLVDTGTQYF. In DNA, the CDR3 is TGCGCCAGCAGCTTGTTGGTAGACACAGGTACGCAGTATTTT.

This rearrangement joins TRBV4-1 to TRBJ2-7; 7 bases map to TRBD2. Trimming cost V 2 bases and J 4 bases; bases outside gene matches: 8. This CDR3 is built from 15 residues. CDR1 is MGHRA and CDR2 is YSYEKL in the germline V gene. DNA for the CDR3: TGCGCCAGCAGCCAACTAAGGGAGGGCCAGTACGAGCAGTACTTC. It translates to CASSQLREGQYEQYF.

This CDR3 reads CAIRSADTQYF. The CDR3, as DNA: TGTGCCATCCGTAGCGCAGATACGCAGTATTTT. The chain combines TRBV12-3 or TRBV12-4 with TRBJ2-3, with D maybe TRBD2 (5 bases). The CDR3 contains 11 residues. V was cut by 10 bases and J by 4 bases, with 9 bases left in between.

Only one count was recorded for this clone. V is TRBV7-2 and J is TRBJ1-1, with 7 bases lining up with TRBD1. Germline V lookup: CDR1 SGHTA, CDR2 FQGNSA. The CDR3 is 15 amino acids. Trimming at V came to 5 bases and at J to 1 base, leaving 7 bases not matched to a gene. CDR3 protein: CASSRTGTENTEAFF. The CDR3 region has the DNA TGTGCCAGCAGCCGCACCGGGACAGAGAACACTGAAGCTTTCTTT. Combining the CDR3 with reference TRBV7-2 and TRBJ1-1 gives the whole variable domain GAGVSQSPSNKVTEKGKDVELRCDPISGHTALYWYRQSLGQGLEFLIYFQGNSAPDKSGLPSDRFSAERTGGSVSTLTIQRTQQEDSAVYLCASSRTGTENTEAFFGQGTRLTVV.

V and J are TRBV14 and TRBJ2-4; D is possibly TRBD1 or TRBD2 (5 bases each). The CDR3 extends over 14 amino acids. In germline, CDR1 is SGHDN, CDR2 FVKESK. The V and J ends lost 1 base and 9 bases respectively, with 13 bases between them. The CDR3 DNA sequence: TGTGCCAGCAGCCAAGCCGGGACGGGTGGCATTCAGTACTTC. Translating it yields CASSQAGTGGIQYF.

This clone has a single count. J is TRBJ2-2 and V is TRBV19; D might be TRBD1 or TRBD2, each matching 5 bases. The length of the CDR3 is 16 residues. Germline assignment: CDR1 LNHDA and CDR2 SQIVND (reference sequence). V was trimmed by 2 bases and J by 3 bases, leaving 13 bases between them. The CDR3 coding sequence is TGTGCCAGTAGTATAAAGAGGGGTGATTACACCGGGGAGCTGTTTTTT. Translating gives CASSIKRGDYTGELFF.

The genes are TRBV2 and TRBJ2-1; no firm D call. Trimming stripped 3 bases from V and 6 bases from J, with 6 bases between. Germline CDR1 reads SNHLY; CDR2 reads FYNNEI. This CDR3 comprises 12 residues. The CDR3 reads CASSDEPNEQFF. The CDR3 DNA reads as TGTGCCAGCAGTGATGAACCCAATGAGCAGTTCTTC.

Turning to this clone: One end of the junction is discordant with germline, which a read error may explain. V and J are TRBV11-2 and TRBJ2-4; a weak D match, TRBD2 (7 bases). The CDR3 is 13 amino acids. CDR1 is SGHAT and CDR2 is FQNNGV in the germline V gene. The CDR3 spells CASSLDGRGDPHF. DNA for the CDR3: TGTGCCAGCAGCTTAGATGGGAGGGGGGATCCGCACTTC.

The gene calls are TRBV18 and TRBJ2-7; D is uncertain. Germline CDR1 is KGHSH and CDR2 is LQKENI. The CDR3 runs 13 residues. V lost 6 bases and J lost 3, with 12 bases in between. This chain's CDR3 is CASSPTVIYEQYF. DNA of the CDR3: TGTGCCAGCTCTCCTACAGTCATCTACGAGCAGTACTTC.

This chain links TRBV30 with TRBJ2-4, with D tentatively TRBD1 or TRBD2 (5 bases each). This CDR3 spans 14 amino acids. V lost 2 bases to trimming and J lost 9 bases, with 17 bases between them. Germline loops: CDR1 GTSNPN, CDR2 SVGIG (reference sequence). CDR3 sequence reads: CAWSPGTRGVIQYF. The CDR3 coding sequence is TGTGCCTGGAGTCCCGGGACCCGCGGAGTCATTCAGTACTTC.

This chain joins TRBV27 and TRBJ2-7; possibly TRBD2 for D (5 bases). Looked up from germline, CDR1 is MNHEY and CDR2 is SMNVEV (reference sequence). Trimming took off 4 bases at V and 4 bases at J, with 11 bases between the two ends. This CDR3 comprises 13 residues. CDR3 bases: TGTGCCAGCAGTTCGCTAGCCAATTACGAGCAGTACTTC. Amino acids: CASSSLANYEQYF.

The chain links TRBV2 to TRBJ2-3, with unresolved D. CDR3 size: 12 residues. CDR1 and CDR2 from the germline V gene are SNHLY and FYNNEI. DNA of the CDR3: TGTGCTGGGAAGCCGAACACAGATACGCAGTATTTT. Protein: CAGKPNTDTQYF.

The rearrangement links TRBV12-3 or TRBV12-4 to TRBJ1-2; D gene ambiguous. This CDR3 has 11 amino acids. Trimming took 2 bases from V and 6 from J, leaving 4 bases between them. The CDR3 nucleotides are TGTGCCAGCAGTTTATCGCATGGCTACACCTTC. Its translation: CASSLSHGYTF.

The rearrangement joins TRBV11-1 to TRBJ2-2, with a tentative D call TRBD1 (5 bases). Germline V gives CDR1 SGHAT, CDR2 FQDESV (reference sequence). V was trimmed by 4 bases and J by 1 base, leaving 10 bases between them. This CDR3 contains 15 residues. The CDR3 loop reads CASSWRTGNTGELFF. Written as DNA, the CDR3 is TGTGCCAGCAGCTGGAGAACAGGGAACACCGGGGAGCTGTTTTTT.

Only one count was recorded for this clone. V gene TRBV7-9 combines with J gene TRBJ2-3; 9 bases match TRBD2. The junction had 11 bases not matched to a gene; V was cut back by 5 bases and J by 5 bases. Germline CDR1 is SEHNR and CDR2 is FQNEAQ (reference sequence). The CDR3 consists of 16 residues. CDR3 sequence (DNA): TGTGCCAGCAGCCCGAGGGGAGCGGGAGGTAAAGATACGCAGTATTTT. The encoded protein is CASSPRGAGGKDTQYF.

As for this clone: One end of the junction is discordant with germline, which a read error may explain. The chain uses TRBV6-1 and TRBJ1-5, with no clear D. This CDR3 spans 15 amino acids. The V gene's germline CDR1 is MNHNS and CDR2 SASEGT. The CDR3: CASNEGWLTGQPQHF. CDR3 nucleotides: TGTGCCAGCAATGAAGGGTGGCTGACGGGGCAGCCCCAGCATTTT.

This chain joins TRBV11-3 and TRBJ1-1; possible D gene TRBD1, 6 bases. CDR1 SGHNT and CDR2 YENEEA come from the germline V gene. The ends were cut back, 0 bases at V and 6 bases at J, with 14 bases in the middle. The CDR3 is 15 amino acids. In nucleotides, the CDR3 is TGTGCCAGCAGCTTAGACCGGGGGCGGGGTCCTGAAGCTTTCTTT. It yields the protein CASSLDRGRGPEAFF.

The chain joins TRBV19 to TRBJ1-5, with a tentative D call TRBD1 (5 bases). V was trimmed by 10 bases and J by 4 bases, leaving 17 bases between them. CDR1 and CDR2 (germline): LNHDA, SQIVND (reference sequence). The CDR3 runs to 14 residues. The CDR3, as DNA: TGTGCCACCTCCGGGCAGGGCTTTAATCAGCCCCAGCATTTT. It yields the protein CATSGQGFNQPQHF.